Listed below are T cell receptor beta chains from one sample, sequenced in a study of CD8 T cells in Susac syndrome. One entry per CDR3 protein, called by TCRdb with MiXCR from the immunoSEQ multiplex PCR reads. The table lists 120,000 to 150,000 distinct CDR3 sequences, 90% to 97% of them singletons. The sequenced sample was CD4+ T cells from PBMCs. The receptors derive from a human donor with Susac syndrome. The CDR3 runs from the conserved cysteine through the conserved F or W. D genes are given only for firm matches. The size entry is marked missing in some rows and otherwise reads once, few, many or a size class.

CDR3 protein: CSAREGNTEAFF
CDR3 DNA: TGCAGTGCTAGAGAGGGAAACACTGAAGCTTTCTTT
D gene: NA
J gene: TRBJ1-1
V gene: TRBV20-1
clone size: NA

CDR3 protein: CSDNPGSPSSYNEQFF
CDR3 DNA: TGCAGCGACAACCCGGGAAGCCCGAGCTCCTACAATGAGCAGTTCTTC
D gene: NA
J gene: TRBJ2-1
V gene: TRBV29-1
clone size: NA

CDR3 protein: CSVGASVNNEQFF
CDR3 DNA: TGCAGCGTCGGGGCTAGCGTTAACAATGAGCAGTTCTTC
D gene: NA
J gene: TRBJ2-1
V gene: TRBV29-1
clone size: NA

CDR3 protein: CASGLVREAFF
CDR3 DNA: TGTGCTAGTGGTTTGGTACGGGAAGCTTTCTTT
D gene: NA
J gene: TRBJ1-1
V gene: TRBV12-5
clone size: NA

CDR3 protein: CSARGSHSEQYF
CDR3 DNA: TGCAGTGCTAGGGGGAGCCACTCCGAGCAGTACTTC
D gene: NA
J gene: TRBJ2-7
V gene: TRBV20-1
clone size: NA

CDR3 protein: CASSSFALNYGYTF
CDR3 DNA: TGTGCCAGCAGCTCCTTTGCATTAAACTATGGCTACACCTTC
D gene: NA
J gene: TRBJ1-2
V gene: TRBV7-9
clone size: NA

CDR3 protein: CSASRQPTGAYEQYF
CDR3 DNA: TGCAGTGCGAGCAGACAGCCCACCGGGGCCTACGAGCAGTACTTC
D gene: NA
J gene: TRBJ2-7
V gene: TRBV20-1
clone size: NA

CDR3 protein: CASSPPETGFRNVLTF
CDR3 DNA: TGTGCCAGCAGTCCGCCCGAGACAGGTTTTCGCAACGTCCTGACTTTC
D gene: NA
J gene: TRBJ2-6
V gene: TRBV6-2/TRBV6-3
clone size: NA

CDR3 protein: CSARETGRNLNEAFF
CDR3 DNA: TGCAGTGCTAGGGAGACAGGGCGAAACCTTAATGAAGCTTTCTTT
D gene: TRBD1
J gene: TRBJ1-1
V gene: TRBV20-1
clone size: NA

CDR3 protein: CASSLHRASQETQYF
CDR3 DNA: TGTGCCAGCAGCCTACACCGGGCCTCTCAAGAGACCCAGTACTTC
D gene: NA
J gene: TRBJ2-5
V gene: TRBV4-2
clone size: NA

CDR3 protein: CASRDETGELFF
CDR3 DNA: TGTGCCAGCAGGGACGAGACCGGGGAGCTGTTTTTT
D gene: NA
J gene: TRBJ2-2
V gene: TRBV6-5
clone size: NA

CDR3 protein: CASSRYPPFRGQGSEQYF
CDR3 DNA: TGTGCCAGCAGCCGCTATCCACCCTTCCGGGGCCAAGGGAGCGAGCAGTACTTC
D gene: NA
J gene: TRBJ2-7
V gene: TRBV9
clone size: NA

CDR3 protein: CASNNYGSLYEQYF
CDR3 DNA: TGTGCCAGCAATAATTATGGCAGTCTCTACGAGCAGTACTTC
D gene: NA
J gene: TRBJ2-7
V gene: TRBV14
clone size: NA

CDR3 protein: CASRGGDRGNYGYTF
CDR3 DNA: TGTGCCAGCAGGGGGGGAGACAGGGGAAACTATGGCTACACCTTC
D gene: TRBD1
J gene: TRBJ1-2
V gene: TRBV6-5
clone size: NA

CDR3 protein: CASRWGTYEQYF
CDR3 DNA: TGTGCCAGCAGGTGGGGAACCTACGAGCAGTACTTC
D gene: NA
J gene: TRBJ2-7
V gene: TRBV28
clone size: NA

CDR3 protein: CASSEGEGRGSTEAFF
CDR3 DNA: TGTGCCAGCAGTGAAGGAGAGGGACGGGGGAGCACTGAAGCTTTCTTT
D gene: NA
J gene: TRBJ1-1
V gene: TRBV6-1
clone size: NA

CDR3 protein: CASSQLILTGEQFF
CDR3 DNA: TGTGCCAGCAGCCAACTTATTCTTACCGGTGAGCAGTTCTTC
D gene: NA
J gene: TRBJ2-1
V gene: TRBV14
clone size: NA

CDR3 protein: CASSEAGELRYF
CDR3 DNA: TGTGCCAGCAGTGAAGCTGGGGAGTTGAGGTACTTC
D gene: NA
J gene: TRBJ2-4
V gene: TRBV6-5
clone size: NA

CDR3 protein: CASSYAGLARRSYEQYF
CDR3 DNA: TGTGCCAGCAGTTACGCGGGACTAGCGCGACGCTCCTACGAGCAGTACTTC
D gene: TRBD2
J gene: TRBJ2-7
V gene: TRBV6-2/TRBV6-3
clone size: NA

CDR3 protein: CASRPGGAGRETQYF
CDR3 DNA: TGTGCCAGCAGGCCCGGTGGAGCAGGGCGGGAGACCCAGTACTTC
D gene: NA
J gene: TRBJ2-5
V gene: TRBV3-1
clone size: NA

CDR3 protein: CASSPFLDQPQHF
CDR3 DNA: TGTGCCAGCAGCCCGTTCTTAGACCAGCCCCAGCATTTT
D gene: NA
J gene: TRBJ1-5
V gene: TRBV3-1
clone size: NA

CDR3 protein: CASSSSGTGFLSNQPQHF
CDR3 DNA: TGTGCCAGCAGCTCCTCCGGGACAGGGTTCCTAAGCAATCAGCCCCAGCATTTT
D gene: TRBD1
J gene: TRBJ1-5
V gene: TRBV7-8
clone size: NA

CDR3 protein: CSASQTGTYGYTF
CDR3 DNA: TGCAGTGCTAGCCAAACAGGGACCTATGGCTACACCTTC
D gene: NA
J gene: TRBJ1-2
V gene: TRBV20-1
clone size: once

CDR3 protein: CASSINSGTSAGELFF
CDR3 DNA: TGTGCCAGCAGCATTAACTCTGGGACATCGGCCGGGGAGCTGTTTTTT
D gene: NA
J gene: TRBJ2-2
V gene: TRBV7-3
clone size: NA

CDR3 protein: CASSVEGSGYTF
CDR3 DNA: TGTGCCAGCAGCGTAGAGGGGAGCGGCTACACCTTC
D gene: NA
J gene: TRBJ1-2
V gene: TRBV9
clone size: NA

CDR3 protein: CASSPIFDGVRGSGNTIYF
CDR3 DNA: TGTGCCAGCAGCCCCATCTTTGATGGGGTTCGGGGCTCTGGAAACACCATATATTTT
D gene: NA
J gene: TRBJ1-3
V gene: TRBV3-1
clone size: NA

CDR3 protein: CASSRAAGALGNEQFF
CDR3 DNA: TGCGCCAGCAGCCGAGCAGCGGGGGCCCTGGGGAATGAGCAGTTCTTC
D gene: TRBD2
J gene: TRBJ2-1
V gene: TRBV4-1
clone size: NA

CDR3 protein: CASSLSSGITYEQYF
CDR3 DNA: TGTGCCAGCAGTTTGTCGTCAGGGATAACCTACGAGCAGTACTTC
D gene: NA
J gene: TRBJ2-7
V gene: TRBV28
clone size: NA

CDR3 protein: CASSPPGLTVNTEAFF
CDR3 DNA: TGTGCCAGCTCACCCCCGGGCCTAACGGTGAACACTGAAGCTTTCTTT
D gene: NA
J gene: TRBJ1-1
V gene: TRBV18
clone size: NA

CDR3 protein: CSVRTSEPQHF
CDR3 DNA: TGCAGCGTCCGGACCTCCGAGCCCCAGCATTTT
D gene: NA
J gene: TRBJ1-5
V gene: TRBV29-1
clone size: once

CDR3 protein: CASSSEIGKETQYF
CDR3 DNA: TGTGCCAGCAGCTCGGAAATAGGGAAGGAGACCCAGTACTTC
D gene: NA
J gene: TRBJ2-5
V gene: TRBV5-4
clone size: NA

CDR3 protein: CASSFGQSEKLFF
CDR3 DNA: TGTGCCAGCAGTTTCGGACAGAGTGAAAAACTGTTTTTT
D gene: NA
J gene: TRBJ1-4
V gene: TRBV12-3/TRBV12-4
clone size: once

CDR3 protein: CASSLGNRDRSPLHF
CDR3 DNA: TGTGCCAGCAGCTTAGGGAACAGGGACAGATCACCCCTCCACTTT
D gene: TRBD1
J gene: TRBJ1-6
V gene: TRBV7-9
clone size: once

CDR3 protein: CSAWTSGSRNGELFF
CDR3 DNA: TGCAGTGCTTGGACTAGCGGGAGTCGTAACGGGGAGCTGTTTTTT
D gene: TRBD2
J gene: TRBJ2-2
V gene: TRBV20-1
clone size: NA

CDR3 protein: CASSRSGLAGNYEQYF
CDR3 DNA: TGCGCCAGCAGTCGTTCGGGACTAGCGGGAAACTACGAGCAGTACTTC
D gene: TRBD2
J gene: TRBJ2-7
V gene: TRBV23-1
clone size: NA

CDR3 protein: CASSLVASGTQETQYF
CDR3 DNA: TGTGCCAGCAGCTTAGTGGCTAGCGGGACCCAAGAGACCCAGTACTTC
D gene: TRBD2
J gene: TRBJ2-5
V gene: TRBV11-2
clone size: NA

CDR3 protein: CASSLGVARAGGIQYF
CDR3 DNA: TGTGCCAGCAGCTTAGGGGTTGCCAGGGCTGGGGGCATTCAGTACTTC
D gene: NA
J gene: TRBJ2-4
V gene: TRBV7-2
clone size: NA

CDR3 protein: CASSVGLAGMETQYF
CDR3 DNA: TGTGCCAGCAGCGTAGGACTAGCGGGAATGGAGACCCAGTACTTC
D gene: TRBD2
J gene: TRBJ2-5
V gene: TRBV9
clone size: NA

CDR3 protein: CASSTGTMNTEAFF
CDR3 DNA: TGCGCCAGCAGCACCGGGACGATGAACACTGAAGCTTTCTTT
D gene: NA
J gene: TRBJ1-1
V gene: TRBV5-1
clone size: once

CDR3 protein: CATSPGQGFNEQFF
CDR3 DNA: TGTGCCACCAGCCCGGGACAGGGGTTTAATGAGCAGTTCTTC
D gene: TRBD1
J gene: TRBJ2-1
V gene: TRBV24-1
clone size: NA

CDR3 protein: CASSQGVGRSGANVLTF
CDR3 DNA: TGTGCCAGCAGCCAAGGAGTCGGGCGCTCTGGGGCCAACGTCCTGACTTTC
D gene: NA
J gene: TRBJ2-6
V gene: TRBV3-1
clone size: NA